This is a list of T cell receptor beta chains from one sample in a study of T-cell reconstitution after alpha-beta-depleted transplantation in children. One entry per CDR3 protein results from TCRdb running MiXCR on the PCR reads. Of some 100,000 distinct CDR3 sequences listed, about a quarter are singletons. Source: PBMCs, taken before TCRalphabeta/CD19-depleted stem cell transplant. Receptors originate from a boy younger than 10 with acute lymphoblastic leukemia, due to receive a stem cell transplant. Each CDR3 is given with its conserved first and last residue. The D gene is left open where the match is weak. Some rows have no size entry. The others give once, few or many, or a class for an expanded clone.

d_call	v_call	j_call	clone_size	cdr3_nt	cdr3_aa
.	TRBV7-2	TRBJ1-2	.	TGTGCCAGCAGCTTGGGCGATTATAACTATGGCTACACCTTC	CASSLGDYNYGYTF
.	TRBV9	TRBJ1-4	many	TGTGCCAGCAGCCCATCGTCGGGGTTCGGGGAAAAACTGTTTTTT	CASSPSSGFGEKLFF
TRBD2	TRBV29-1	TRBJ2-1	many	TGCAGCGTGAGGAAAACCGGGACTAGCCCTCACAATGAGCAGTTCTTC	CSVRKTGTSPHNEQFF
TRBD1	TRBV5-6	TRBJ2-3	.	TGTGCCAGCAGCTTGTGGACAGGGAACACAGATACGCAGTATTTT	CASSLWTGNTDTQYF
TRBD2	TRBV20-1	TRBJ2-1	.	TGCAGTGCTGGAAAGACTAGCGGAGCCTACAATGAGCAGTTCTTC	CSAGKTSGAYNEQFF
TRBD1	TRBV15	TRBJ2-7	many	TGTGCCACCAGCAAATGGACAGGGGGCTCCTACGAGCAGTACTTC	CATSKWTGGSYEQYF
.	TRBV5-1	TRBJ2-2	.	TGCGCCAGCAGCTTCACACAGGGTTCGAGCGGGGAGCTGTTTTTT	CASSFTQGSSGELFF
TRBD2	TRBV7-2	TRBJ2-7	.	TGTGCCAGCAGCTTAGCGCGTGACCAGGGACTATCCTACGAGCAGTACTTC	CASSLARDQGLSYEQYF
.	TRBV5-8	TRBJ2-3	.	TGTGCCAGCAGCCGCACATGGGGTAGCGGAGTATCAGATACGCAGTATTTT	CASSRTWGSGVSDTQYF
.	TRBV21-1	TRBJ2-1	.	TGTGCCAGCAGCAAAGCTATGGGACTAGCGGAGGCGAGCTCCTACAATGAGCAGTTCTTC	CASSKAMGLAEASSYNEQFF
.	TRBV20-1	TRBJ2-7	few	TGCAGTGCTAGATTAGCGGAGGCAACCTACGAGCAGTACTTC	CSARLAEATYEQYF